The 17 T cell receptor beta chains below were found in one sample sequenced in a study of shared clonotypes between healthy human individuals. Profiling relied on immunoSEQ multiplex PCR, and the TCRdb table lists in-frame clones only, not all of them. This table has 1,400,000 or so clones, less than 99% appearing once. Input material: naive CD4+ T cells sorted from blood. Regarding subset: CD45RA+ positively selected. These receptors were collected from a man in his thirties or forties in good health.

The chain has TRBV6-5 and TRBJ1-2, with D tentatively TRBD1 (5 bases). The CDR3 runs 14 residues. Trimming left V 6 bases short and J 5 bases short, with 16 bases between. Looked up from germline, CDR1 is MNHEY and CDR2 is SVGAGI. In DNA, the CDR3 is TGTGCCAGCAGATCCACCGGGGCGTTATATGGCTACACCTTC. As protein: CASRSTGALYGYTF.

The rearrangement joins TRBV18 to TRBJ2-1; TRBD1 is a possible D gene (6 bases). Trimming took off 3 bases at V and 16 bases at J, with 19 bases between the two ends. The CDR3 consists of 13 residues. The germline gives CDR1 KGHSH, CDR2 LQKENI. The DNA for the CDR3 is TGTGCCAGCTCACCCCCTCGGGGCAGGGGCGGATTCTTC. Protein product: CASSPPRGRGGFF.

The V and J genes are TRBV4-3 and TRBJ2-7, with 8 bases identical to TRBD2. The germline V gene encodes CDR1 LGHNA and CDR2 YSLEER. The CDR3 contains 15 residues. V was clipped by 3 bases and J by 3 bases; unmatched bases: 7. DNA of the CDR3: TGCGCCAGCAGCCAGGACGGGAGGGGTCTCTACGAGCAGTACTTC. It encodes CASSQDGRGLYEQYF.

The chain employs TRBV28 and TRBJ2-2, with TRBD2 identical over 10 bases. This CDR3 is built from 16 residues. From germline, CDR1 is MDHEN and CDR2 SYDVKM. Trimming removed 3 bases from V and 6 bases from J; junction bases left unmatched: 7. CDR3 sequence: CASSFEGLARSGELFF. In DNA form, the CDR3 reads TGTGCCAGCAGTTTTGAGGGACTAGCGAGATCCGGGGAGCTGTTTTTT.

The CDR3 region has the DNA TGTGCCAGCAGTGGGAGGACAGCCTACAATGAGCAGTTCTTC. It translates to CASSGRTAYNEQFF. The chain combines TRBV2 with TRBJ2-1; D is possibly TRBD1 (6 bases). Trimming removed 4 bases from V and 2 bases from J, with 9 bases in between. In germline, CDR1 is SNHLY, CDR2 FYNNEI. The CDR3 runs 14 residues.

The chain combines TRBV28 with TRBJ2-7; TRBD2 agrees at 11 bases. The CDR3 is 17 residues long. The junction had 10 bases not matched to a gene; V was cut back by 6 bases and J by 0 bases. CDR1 and CDR2 (germline): MDHEN, SYDVKM. CDR3 region: CASRLRDSGRGSYEQYF. The CDR3 nucleotides are TGTGCCAGCAGGCTCCGGGATAGCGGGAGGGGCTCCTACGAGCAGTACTTC. The full variable domain, with the rest looked up from reference TRBV28 and TRBJ2-7, is DVKVTQSSRYLVKRTGEKVFLECVQDMDHENMFWYRQDPGLGLRLIYFSYDVKMKEKGDIPEGYSVSREKKERFSLILESASTNQTSMYLCASRLRDSGRGSYEQYFGPGTRLTVT.

This clone was seen a single time. The gene calls are TRBV10-3 and TRBJ1-1; 9 positions match TRBD1. The germline gives CDR1 ENHRY, CDR2 SYGVKD. After removal of 11 bases from V and 6 bases from J, the junction contained 10 bases not matched to a gene. The CDR3 loop spans 13 amino acids. In nucleotides, the CDR3 is TGTGCCGCCGGACAGGGGAAGTTCTCTGAAGCTTTCTTT. Translating it yields CAAGQGKFSEAFF.

The chain is built from TRBV7-8 and TRBJ2-1, with 7 nucleotides matching TRBD2. The CDR3 extends over 16 amino acids. Trimming removed 4 bases from V and 0 bases from J; junction bases left unmatched: 6. Germline V gives CDR1 SGHVS, CDR2 FQNEAQ. Here the CDR3 reads CASSSKAGFSYNEQFF. The CDR3 DNA follows: TGTGCCAGCAGCTCGAAAGCGGGATTCTCCTACAATGAGCAGTTCTTC.

Notes on this clone: The sample holds other DNA sequences that translate to the same CDR3. The genes are TRBV9 and TRBJ2-1, with a tentative D call TRBD1 (5 bases). Deletions cut 0 bases from V and 4 bases from J, with 8 bases between. Germline-derived CDR1 and CDR2 are SGDLS and YYNGEE. This CDR3 region has 14 residues. CDR3 sequence (DNA): TGTGCCAGCAGCGTAGGGGGCCTTTACAATGAGCAGTTCTTC. Its protein is CASSVGGLYNEQFF.

The chain joins TRBV12-5 to TRBJ2-1, with D uncertain. Germline V CDR1 and CDR2: LGHNT, FRNRAP. V was trimmed by 1 base and J by 7 bases, leaving 8 bases between them. The CDR3 is 13 amino acids. The CDR3 sequence: CASGLETWNEQFF. CDR3 sequence (DNA): TGTGCTAGTGGTTTGGAGACCTGGAATGAGCAGTTCTTC.

The rearrangement links TRBV5-1 to TRBJ2-3; D gene unclear. Germline CDR1 is SGHRS and CDR2 is YFSETQ. The CDR3 spans 13 residues. The V end was cut by 3 bases, the J end by 6 bases, with 11 bases between. CDR3 region: CASSSTQGDTQYF. The CDR3, as DNA: TGCGCCAGCAGCTCGACGCAAGGCGATACGCAGTATTTT. The whole variable domain, filled in from reference TRBV5-1 and TRBJ2-3, reads KAGVTQTPRYLIKTRGQQVTLSCSPISGHRSVSWYQQTPGQGLQFLFEYFSETQRNKGNFPGRFSGRQFSNSRSEMNVSTLELGDSALYLCASSSTQGDTQYFGPGTRLTVL.

This sequence joins TRBV9 and TRBJ2-7; D is possibly TRBD1 (5 bases). There are 15 residues in the CDR3. The germline V gene has CDR1 SGDLS and CDR2 YYNGEE. The V gene lost 0 bases and the J gene lost 2 bases, with 12 bases spanning the gap. Written as DNA, the CDR3 is TGTGCCAGCAGCGTAGATGAGGTCAGGGCCTACGAGCAGTACTTC. Its protein product is CASSVDEVRAYEQYF. Using reference TRBV9 and TRBJ2-7 for the parts outside the CDR3, the full variable domain is DSGVTQTPKHLITATGQRVTLRCSPRSGDLSVYWYQQSLDQGLQFLIQYYNGEERAKGNILERFSAQQFPDLHSELNLSSLELGDSALYFCASSVDEVRAYEQYFGPGTRLTVT.

This chain links TRBV25-1 with TRBJ2-2, with a tentative D call TRBD2 (6 bases). The length of the CDR3 is 16 residues. The ends were cut back, 5 bases at V and 1 base at J, with 14 bases in the middle. The germline CDR1 and CDR2 sequences are MGHDK and SYGVNS. The CDR3 bases are TGTGCCAGCAGTCGGCCGGGACTCATGAACACCGGGGAGCTGTTTTTT. Its translation is CASSRPGLMNTGELFF.

This sequence joins TRBV5-4 and TRBJ2-7, with D possibly TRBD2 on 5 matching bases. The CDR3 loop spans 14 amino acids. V gave up 10 bases and J gave up 2 bases, with 19 bases separating them. Germline CDR1 reads SGHNT; CDR2 reads YYREEE (reference sequence). For the CDR3, the DNA is TGTGCCCAGCAAGATCAGAAGCGGCCCTACGAGCAGTACTTC. Protein sequence: CAQQDQKRPYEQYF.

The chain recombines TRBV7-9 with TRBJ1-5, with TRBD1 identical over 12 bases. The CDR3 sequence is 16 residues long. Germline V lookup: CDR1 SEHNR, CDR2 FQNEAQ (reference sequence). Trimming at V came to 3 bases and at J to 7 bases, leaving 7 bases not matched to a gene. This chain's CDR3 is CASSLSGTGGRQPQHF. The CDR3 DNA follows: TGTGCCAGCAGCTTGAGTGGGACAGGGGGCAGGCAGCCCCAGCATTTT.

The genes are TRBV28 and TRBJ2-2; either TRBD1 or TRBD2 may supply D (5 bases each). CDR1 and CDR2 (germline): MDHEN, SYDVKM. This CDR3 spans 14 amino acids. Trimming removed 7 bases from V and 5 bases from J, with 14 bases in between. The CDR3 DNA reads TGTGCCAGCATTGGGGGAGATCGGACCGGGGAGCTGTTTTTT. It translates to CASIGGDRTGELFF.

This chain connects TRBV11-3 to TRBJ1-2, with 9 nucleotides matching TRBD1. The germline CDR1 and CDR2 sequences are SGHNT and YENEEA. Germline trimming cut 6 bases from V and 2 bases from J; bases unmatched to any gene: 7. This CDR3 has 15 amino acids. CDR3 DNA: TGTGCCAGCAGTCTCGGGGACAGGGAAAACTATGGCTACACCTTC. It translates to CASSLGDRENYGYTF.